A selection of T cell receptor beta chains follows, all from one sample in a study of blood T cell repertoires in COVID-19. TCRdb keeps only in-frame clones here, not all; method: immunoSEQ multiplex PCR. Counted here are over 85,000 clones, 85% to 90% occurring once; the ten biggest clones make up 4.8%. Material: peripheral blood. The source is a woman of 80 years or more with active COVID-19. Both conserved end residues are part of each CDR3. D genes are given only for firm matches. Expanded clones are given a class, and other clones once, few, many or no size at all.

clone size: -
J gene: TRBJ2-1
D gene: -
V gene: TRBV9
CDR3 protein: CASSALNEQFF
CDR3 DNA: TGTGCCAGCAGCGCCCTAAATGAGCAGTTCTTC

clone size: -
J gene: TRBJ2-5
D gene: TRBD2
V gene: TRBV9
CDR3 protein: CASSGSGTNTAGTQYF
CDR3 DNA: TGTGCCAGCAGCGGCTCCGGGACTAATACCGCTGGGACCCAGTACTTC

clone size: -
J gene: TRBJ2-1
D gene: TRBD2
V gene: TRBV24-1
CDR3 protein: CATSDPGTSGSDEQFF
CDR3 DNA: TGTGCCACCAGTGATCCTGGGACTAGCGGGAGCGATGAGCAGTTCTTC

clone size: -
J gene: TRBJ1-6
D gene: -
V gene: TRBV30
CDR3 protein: CAWKYGNSPLHF
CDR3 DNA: TGTGCCTGGAAATACGGGAATTCACCCCTCCACTTT

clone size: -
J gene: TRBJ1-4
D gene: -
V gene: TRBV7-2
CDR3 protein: CASSPGTGGEKLFF
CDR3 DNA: TGTGCCAGCAGTCCTGGGACGGGGGGCGAAAAACTGTTTTTT

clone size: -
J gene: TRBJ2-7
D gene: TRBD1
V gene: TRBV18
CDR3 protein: CASSQTGGKSYEQYF
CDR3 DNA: TGTGCCAGCTCACAAACAGGGGGAAAATCCTACGAGCAGTACTTC

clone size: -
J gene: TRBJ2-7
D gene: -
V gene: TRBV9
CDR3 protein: CASSVGASYEQYF
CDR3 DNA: TGTGCCAGCAGCGTAGGGGCCTCCTACGAGCAGTACTTC

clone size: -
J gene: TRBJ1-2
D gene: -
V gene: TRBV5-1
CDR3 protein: CASSLDSLYGYTF
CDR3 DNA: TGCGCCAGCAGCTTGGACAGCCTCTATGGCTACACCTTC

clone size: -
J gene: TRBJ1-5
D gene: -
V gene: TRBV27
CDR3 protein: CASLYGGSRQPQHF
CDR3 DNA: TGTGCCAGCCTTTACGGCGGATCGCGGCAGCCCCAGCATTTT

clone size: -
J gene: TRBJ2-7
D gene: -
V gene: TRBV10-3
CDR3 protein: CAIGDFSYEQYF
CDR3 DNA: TGTGCCATCGGGGACTTCTCCTACGAGCAGTACTTC

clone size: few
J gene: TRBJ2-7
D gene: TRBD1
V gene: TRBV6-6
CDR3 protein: CASSRGTDRSSYEQYF
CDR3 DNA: TGTGCCAGCAGTCGAGGGACAGATAGGAGCTCCTACGAGCAGTACTTC

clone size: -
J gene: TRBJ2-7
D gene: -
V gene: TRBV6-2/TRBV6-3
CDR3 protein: CASSFHRVGAYEQYF
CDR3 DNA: TGTGCCAGCAGTTTCCACAGGGTCGGCGCCTACGAGCAGTACTTC

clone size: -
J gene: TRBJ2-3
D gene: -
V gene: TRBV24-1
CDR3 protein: CATSDLDTSADTQYF
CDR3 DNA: TGTGCCACCAGTGATTTGGACACCTCGGCAGATACGCAGTATTTT

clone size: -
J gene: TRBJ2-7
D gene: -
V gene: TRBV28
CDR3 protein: CASSFGTSYEQYF
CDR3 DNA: TGTGCCAGCAGTTTCGGGACATCCTACGAGCAGTACTTC

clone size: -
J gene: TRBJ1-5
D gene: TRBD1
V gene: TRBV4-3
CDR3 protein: CASSRDRGTYQPQHF
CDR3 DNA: TGCGCCAGCAGCCGGGACAGGGGGACTTATCAGCCCCAGCATTTT

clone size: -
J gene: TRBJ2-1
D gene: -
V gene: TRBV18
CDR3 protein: CASSPSGGLGGSYNEQFF
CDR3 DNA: TGTGCCAGCTCACCCAGTGGCGGGCTAGGGGGCTCCTACAATGAGCAGTTCTTC